This T cell receptor (beta chain) was recorded in a study of blood T cell repertoires in COVID-19. Study-level information: Whether acute or convalescent, the COVID-19 samples came from the United States, Italy and Spain.

TCRdb's copy holds only in-frame clones and misses some; the assay was immunoSEQ multiplex PCR. Seen here are some 250,000 clones, roughly 83% observed once, and the top ten hold roughly 12%. About this clone itself: The sample has other DNA sequences that encode this CDR3 too.

This TCR was recovered from a man at least 80 years old with acute or convalescent COVID-19. The sequencing sample was made of peripheral blood.

Here the CDR3 reads CASSPGGSSYNEQFF. In DNA form, the CDR3 reads TGTGCCAGCTCACCTGGCGGGAGCTCCTACAATGAGCAGTTCTTC. The V and J genes are TRBV18 and TRBJ2-1, with 7 bases fitting TRBD2. The germline V gene encodes CDR1 KGHSH and CDR2 LQKENI. The CDR3 sequence is 15 residues long. Unmatched junction bases numbered 2, after V lost 3 bases and J lost 0 bases.